These 2 T cell receptor beta chains were all obtained from the same sample, sequenced in a study of regulatory T cells in long-lasting Graves disease. Combining iRepertoire HTBI primers with Arm-PCR of CDR3 regions, the authors built TCR beta libraries. TCRdb reprocessed the multiplex PCR reads with MiXCR, giving one entry per CDR3 protein. This sample yields about 530,000 distinct CDR3 sequences, of which around 16% are seen a single time; 25% belongs to the top ten. The time point is: newly diagnosed GD, antithyroid drugs for less than 3 months. PBMC-extracted RNA yielded the TCR library. This sample was shared with a second study, whose subject was T cells in Graves' hyperthyroidism and ophthalmopathy.

This specimen consisted of peripheral blood mononuclear cells (PBMCs), obtained at new diagnosis, from a patient treated with antithyroid drugs. The receptor set was obtained from a woman aged 35-60 years with Graves disease.

As concerns this clonotype: At one end, the junction sequence differs from germline, possibly due to a read error. The chain employs TRBV10-3 and TRBJ2-1, with D possibly matching TRBD1 (6 bases). CDR1 is ENHRY and CDR2 is SYGVKD in the germline V gene. The CDR3 runs 16 residues. The CDR3 region has the DNA TGTGCCAGCAGTTATGACAGGCCCCTTTCCTACAATGAGCAGTTCTTC. It specifies CASSYDRPLSYNEQFF.

V is TRBV25-1 and J is TRBJ1-1; D is ambiguous. The germline V gene has CDR1 MGHDK and CDR2 SYGVNS. Trimming removed 9 bases from V and 1 base from J, with 15 bases in between. The CDR3 is 14 residues long. CDR3 residues: CASDTLEGNTEAFF. In DNA, the CDR3 is TGTGCCAGTGACACCCTGGAGGGGAACACTGAAGCTTTCTTT.